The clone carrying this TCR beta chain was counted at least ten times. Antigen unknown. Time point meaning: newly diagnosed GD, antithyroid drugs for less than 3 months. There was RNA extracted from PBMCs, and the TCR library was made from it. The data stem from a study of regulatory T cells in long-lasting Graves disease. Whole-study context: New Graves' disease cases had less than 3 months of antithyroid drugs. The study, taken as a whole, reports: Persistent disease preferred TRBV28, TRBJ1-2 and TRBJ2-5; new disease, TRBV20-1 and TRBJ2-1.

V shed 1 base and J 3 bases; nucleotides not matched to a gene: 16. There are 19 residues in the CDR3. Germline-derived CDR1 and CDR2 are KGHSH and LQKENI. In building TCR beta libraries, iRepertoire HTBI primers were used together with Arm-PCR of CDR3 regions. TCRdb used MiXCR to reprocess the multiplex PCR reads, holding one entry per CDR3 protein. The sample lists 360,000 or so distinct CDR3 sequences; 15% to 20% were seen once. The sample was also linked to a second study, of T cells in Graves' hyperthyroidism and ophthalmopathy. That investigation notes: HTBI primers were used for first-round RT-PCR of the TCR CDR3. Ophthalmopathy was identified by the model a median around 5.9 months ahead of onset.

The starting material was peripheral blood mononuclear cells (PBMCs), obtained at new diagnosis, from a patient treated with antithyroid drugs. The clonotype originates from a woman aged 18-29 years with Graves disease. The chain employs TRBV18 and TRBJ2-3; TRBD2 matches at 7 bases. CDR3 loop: CASSPRGELAGETTDTQYF. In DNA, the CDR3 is TGTGCCAGCTCACCACGGGGGGAGTTGGCGGGAGAGACGACAGATACGCAGTATTTT.